This T cell receptor (beta chain) appears in the sequencing data of a study of response to subunit inactivated influenza vaccine. General study results and limits: Authors suggested each seasonal flu vaccination may recruit only limited numbers of new T cells.

TCRdb itself ran the RT-PCR reads through MiXCR, one entry per CDR3 protein. This sample has around 750,000 distinct CDR3 sequences, with 21% found just once. The V and J ends lost 1 base and 2 bases, in that order; junction bases with no gene match: 2. The CDR3 totals 15 residues. Germline CDR1 reads SNHLY; CDR2 reads FYNNEI. Turning to this clonotype: Antigen: not known.

The sample consisted of PBMCs from blood, taken about 5 days after vaccination. The chain is built from TRBV2 and TRBJ2-3; 8 bases map to TRBD1. The receptor was isolated from a man between 45 and 60 years old who received an inactivated influenza vaccine. CDR3 loop: CASSEGDRNTDTQYF. CDR3 nucleotides: TGTGCCAGCAGTGAAGGGGACAGGAACACAGATACGCAGTATTTT.